What follows are 11 T cell receptor beta chains derived from one specimen sequenced in a study of OX40 agonist ivuxolimab in advanced cancers. Profiling relied on immunoSEQ multiplex PCR, and the TCRdb table lists in-frame clones only, not all of them. The sample has roughly 100,000 clones; 90% are singletons. The sample consisted of CD4+ or CD8+ T cells sorted from blood, taken in a trial of the OX40 agonist ivuxolimab. The receptor source for this set is an adult with an advanced solid tumor such as melanoma, head and neck, liver or kidney cancer.

The DNA of the CDR3 is TGTGCCAGCAGAACTCTTTGGACTGGGAAAGAGACCCAGTACTTC. Residues: CASRTLWTGKETQYF. The chain couples TRBV6-1 to TRBJ2-5, with a tentative D call TRBD2 (5 bases). Germline CDR1 MNHNS, CDR2 SASEGT. CDR3 length: 15 residues. The V and J ends lost 6 bases and 3 bases respectively, with 17 bases between them.

The genes are TRBV5-4 and TRBJ2-2, with D unclear. V lost 1 base to trimming and J lost 2 bases, with 9 bases between them. The CDR3 is 15 residues long. Germline V CDR1 and CDR2: SGHNT, YYREEE (reference sequence). The CDR3 DNA is TGTGCCAGCAGCTTGTACGGAGCCAACACCGGGGAGCTGTTTTTT. Protein sequence: CASSLYGANTGELFF.

The chain has TRBV12-2 and TRBJ2-5; no check of the table's D call, TRBD2, against the DNA was made. TRBV12-2 is labeled a pseudogene. CDR3 length: 17 amino acids. This chain's CDR3 is CASRLGACGRVQETQYF. In DNA, the CDR3 is TGTGCAAGTCGCTTAGGAGCATGCGGGAGGGTACAAGAGACCCAGTACTTC.

The gene calls are TRBV11-2 and TRBJ1-4, with a tentative D call TRBD1 (5 bases). V was cut by 1 base and J by 8 bases, with 14 bases left in between. Per germline, CDR1 SGHAT and CDR2 FQNNGV. The CDR3 is made up of 15 amino acids. The DNA for the CDR3 is TGTGCCAGCAGCTTAGCCCCGGGGGGGTCGGAAAAACTGTTTTTT. Translation gives CASSLAPGGSEKLFF.

This chain links TRBV18 with TRBJ2-7; 13 bases line up with TRBD2. CDR3 length: 13 residues. Germline CDR1 is KGHSH and CDR2 is LQKENI. Trimming took 3 bases from V and 8 from J; bases not matched to a gene: 1. Here the CDR3 reads CASSPGLAGKQYF. CDR3 DNA: TGTGCCAGCTCACCGGGACTAGCGGGAAAGCAGTACTTC. Complete variable domain (other parts from reference TRBV18 and TRBJ2-7): NAGVMQNPRHLVRRRGQEARLRCSPMKGHSHVYWYRQLPEEGLKFMVYLQKENIIDESGMPKERFSAEFPKEGPSILRIQQVVRGDSAAYFCASSPGLAGKQYFGPGTRLTVT.

The chain has TRBV19 and TRBJ2-1, with 9 bases fitting TRBD2. The germline CDR1 and CDR2 sequences are LNHDA and SQIVND (reference sequence). This CDR3 region has 15 residues. Losses at the gene ends were 5 bases for V and 0 bases for J; bases not matched to a gene: 2. CDR3 sequence reads: CASSFSGSSYNEQFF. CDR3 coding DNA: TGTGCCAGTAGTTTTAGCGGGAGCTCCTACAATGAGCAGTTCTTC.

V gene TRBV6-5 combines with J gene TRBJ2-3, with D tentatively TRBD1 (5 bases). Trimming took 6 bases from V and 2 from J, leaving 12 bases between them. The germline V gene encodes CDR1 MNHEY and CDR2 SVGAGI. This CDR3 spans 14 amino acids. The CDR3 reads CASRSTGYTDTQYF. Here the CDR3 DNA reads TGTGCCAGCAGGTCTACAGGTTACACAGATACGCAGTATTTT.

This rearrangement joins TRBV28 to TRBJ2-1; perhaps TRBD2 as D (7 bases). From germline, CDR1 is MDHEN and CDR2 SYDVKM. The CDR3 consists of 17 residues. The V and J ends lost 3 bases and 7 bases respectively, with 22 bases between them. The CDR3 spells CASSFGGAGVFGNEQFF. CDR3 DNA sequence: TGTGCCAGCAGTTTTGGGGGGGCGGGAGTATTCGGAAATGAGCAGTTCTTC. Full variable domain (outside the CDR3, taken from reference TRBV28 and TRBJ2-1): DVKVTQSSRYLVKRTGEKVFLECVQDMDHENMFWYRQDPGLGLRLIYFSYDVKMKEKGDIPEGYSVSREKKERFSLILESASTNQTSMYLCASSFGGAGVFGNEQFFGPGTRLTVL.

The J gene is TRBJ1-2, the V gene TRBV27; weak D call: TRBD1 (5 bases). The CDR3 totals 16 residues. Germline V gives CDR1 MNHEY, CDR2 SMNVEV (reference sequence). V lost 2 bases to trimming and J lost 4 bases, with 17 bases between them. CDR3 DNA sequence: TGTGCCAGCAGTTTAGGTCCGGGGCCTAGTGGCTATGGCTACACCTTC. Translating it yields CASSLGPGPSGYGYTF.

This chain connects TRBV7-9 to TRBJ2-5; 8 bases line up with TRBD2. The J call may be faulty, since TRBJ2-7 better matches the DNA end. This CDR3 has 14 residues. Germline CDR1 is SEHNR and CDR2 is FQNEAQ (reference sequence). The CDR3 bases are TGTGCCAGCAGCTTCCCGGGACTAGAGTACGAGCAGTACTTC. Its protein product is CASSFPGLEYEQYF.

This clone has only one observation. The genes are TRBV5-1 and TRBJ1-3; a possible D gene is TRBD1 (5 bases). This CDR3 has 15 residues. Trimming shortened V by 0 bases and J by 2 bases, and 9 bases separated the two germline ends. Looked up from germline, CDR1 is SGHRS and CDR2 is YFSETQ. CDR3 amino acids: CASSLGGTAGNTIYF. In DNA, the CDR3 is TGCGCCAGCAGCTTGGGGGGGACGGCTGGAAACACCATATATTTT.